This T cell receptor beta chain was documented in a study of blood T cell repertoires in COVID-19. Study-level information: COVID-19 samples, acute and convalescent, were from the United States, Italy and Spain.

A few counts support this clone. The repertoire was sequenced with immunoSEQ multiplex PCR; TCRdb's copy has only in-frame clones and lacks some. The repertoire holds a few hundred thousand clones, with around 81% as singletons. This receptor was identified in a young man who had recovered from COVID-19. Sequenced sample: peripheral blood.

CDR3 coding DNA: TGTGCCAGCAGCTTTGCGGGGGGGCCAGGACAGACCCAGTACTTC. Translating gives CASSFAGGPGQTQYF. The rearrangement links TRBV7-9 to TRBJ2-5, with 9 bases fitting TRBD2. In germline, CDR1 is SEHNR, CDR2 FQNEAQ (reference sequence). The CDR3 extends over 15 amino acids. With 3 bases clipped from V and 6 bases from J, the junction kept 8 bases outside the gene matches.